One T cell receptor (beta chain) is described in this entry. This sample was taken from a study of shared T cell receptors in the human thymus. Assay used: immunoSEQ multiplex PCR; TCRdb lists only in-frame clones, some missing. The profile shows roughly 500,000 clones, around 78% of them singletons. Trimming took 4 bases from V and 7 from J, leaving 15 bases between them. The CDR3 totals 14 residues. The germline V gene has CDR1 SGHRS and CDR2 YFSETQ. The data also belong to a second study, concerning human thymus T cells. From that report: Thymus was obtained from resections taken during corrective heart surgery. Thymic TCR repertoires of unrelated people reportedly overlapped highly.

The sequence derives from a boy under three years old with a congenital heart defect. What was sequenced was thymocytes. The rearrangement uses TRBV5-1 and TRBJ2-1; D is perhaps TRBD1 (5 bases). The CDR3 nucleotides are TGCGCCAGCAGCCATCTCGGGTCAGGGAATGAGCAGTTCTTC. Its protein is CASSHLGSGNEQFF.